The next 30 T cell receptor beta chains were all read from a single sample in a study of blood T cell repertoires in COVID-19. The data were produced by immunoSEQ multiplex PCR, yet TCRdb's version contains in-frame clones alone and is incomplete. Of about 410,000 clones listed, about 89% are singletons. Sample: peripheral blood. The receptors here all came from a woman in her 40s with COVID-19, enrolled during active disease.

The V call is TRBV9, the J call TRBJ2-7; 8 positions agree with TRBD1. This CDR3 is built from 15 residues. Germline loops: CDR1 SGDLS, CDR2 YYNGEE. J gave up 5 bases and V 0 bases, and 7 bases lay outside the gene matches. The CDR3 is CASSVGAGGPHEQYF. The CDR3 region has the DNA TGTGCCAGCAGCGTAGGGGCAGGGGGCCCCCACGAGCAGTACTTC.

V gene TRBV5-4 combines with J gene TRBJ1-5, with TRBD1 matching 9 bases. This CDR3 is built from 14 residues. CDR1 is SGHNT, CDR2 YYREEE, per germline (reference sequence). V shed 5 bases, J shed 4 bases, and the junction held 4 bases outside the gene matches. In DNA form, the CDR3 reads TGTGCCAGCAGTGACGGGACAGGGAATCAGCCCCAGCATTTT. Encoded protein: CASSDGTGNQPQHF.

This clone has a handful of counts. V and J are TRBV2 and TRBJ1-5; 8 nucleotides match TRBD1. The CDR3 loop spans 17 amino acids. J gave up 1 base and V 6 bases, and 11 bases lay outside the gene matches. The germline CDR1 and CDR2 sequences are SNHLY and FYNNEI. CDR3 sequence (DNA): TGTGCCAGCAGCCACGGCCGGACAGGGAAGAGCAATCAGCCCCAGCATTTT. This translates into CASSHGRTGKSNQPQHF.

The J gene is TRBJ2-7, the V gene TRBV6-5; the match to TRBD1 covers 8 bases. The CDR3 spans 15 residues. Trimming cost V 6 bases and J 1 base; bases outside gene matches: 8. CDR1 is MNHEY, CDR2 SVGAGI, per germline. CDR3 DNA sequence: TGTGCCAGCAGCCTGACAGGGGTTTTATCCTACGAGCAGTACTTC. It translates to CASSLTGVLSYEQYF.

The V gene is TRBV27, the J gene TRBJ2-2, with a weak D call TRBD1 (6 bases). The germline V gene has CDR1 MNHEY and CDR2 SMNVEV (reference sequence). V lost 0 bases to trimming and J lost 5 bases, with 16 bases between them. The CDR3 length is 17 residues. For the CDR3, the DNA is TGTGCCAGCAGTTTATCCTACCCAATTCAGGGGACCGGGGAGCTGTTTTTT. It codes for CASSLSYPIQGTGELFF.

The rearrangement uses TRBV19 and TRBJ2-1, with 8 bases lining up with TRBD1. J was trimmed by 6 bases and V by 6 bases; bases with no gene match: 10. The length of the CDR3 is 15 residues. Germline-derived CDR1 and CDR2 are LNHDA and SQIVND (reference sequence). This CDR3 reads CASRAGTGGVNEQFF. For the CDR3, the DNA is TGTGCCAGTAGGGCCGGGACAGGAGGGGTCAATGAGCAGTTCTTC.

The chain uses TRBV5-4 and TRBJ2-7; 8 nucleotides line up with TRBD1. The CDR3 runs to 16 residues. The J segment lost 2 bases and the V segment lost 4 bases, leaving 11 bases of the junction unmatched. Germline CDR1 reads SGHNT; CDR2 reads YYREEE (reference sequence). CDR3 DNA sequence: TGTGCCAGCAGCCCTCGAGGACAGGGAAGCCCCTACGAGCAGTACTTC. Translation gives CASSPRGQGSPYEQYF.

The rearrangement joins TRBV28 to TRBJ2-3, with TRBD2 identical over 9 bases. This CDR3 is built from 15 residues. The trim removed 7 bases at V and 6 bases at J, leaving 11 bases unmatched. Germline lookup yields CDR1 MDHEN and CDR2 SYDVKM. The CDR3 region is CASNDAGGPSDTQYF. DNA of the CDR3: TGTGCCAGCAATGATGCGGGAGGGCCGTCTGATACGCAGTATTTT.

The CDR3 DNA follows: TGTGCCAGTAGTGGTCAGGGGACCGATAATTCACCCCTCCACTTT. It specifies CASSGQGTDNSPLHF. The chain combines TRBV19 with TRBJ1-6; possibly TRBD1 for D (6 bases). CDR3 length equals 15 residues. Trimming stripped 5 bases from V and 5 bases from J, with 13 bases between. CDR1 and CDR2 from the germline V gene are LNHDA and SQIVND (reference sequence).

This chain connects TRBV28 to TRBJ2-3; D might be TRBD2 (5 bases). Deletions cut 2 bases from V and 4 bases from J, with 7 bases between. Looked up from germline, CDR1 is MDHEN and CDR2 is SYDVKM. The CDR3 contains 13 residues. The CDR3 protein is CASSLVGADTQYF. The CDR3 DNA follows: TGTGCCAGCAGTTTAGTCGGGGCAGATACGCAGTATTTT.

The chain employs TRBV10-3 and TRBJ1-5; tentatively, D is TRBD1 (5 bases). This CDR3 spans 15 amino acids. Germline CDR1 reads ENHRY; CDR2 reads SYGVKD. The V gene lost 0 bases and the J gene lost 5 bases, with 11 bases spanning the gap. Here the CDR3 DNA reads TGTGCCATCAGTGAGTCGTCGCCGGGGGATCAGCCCCAGCATTTT. Its protein is CAISESSPGDQPQHF.

The chain recombines TRBV19 with TRBJ1-1, with 8 bases lining up with TRBD1. The J segment lost 1 base and the V segment lost 6 bases, leaving 4 bases of the junction unmatched. In germline, CDR1 is LNHDA, CDR2 SQIVND (reference sequence). The CDR3 has 14 residues. The CDR3 is CASSRGLENTEAFF. As DNA, the CDR3 is TGTGCCAGTAGCAGGGGGCTAGAGAACACTGAAGCTTTCTTT.

As to this clone: This sample also contains other DNA sequences that code for the same CDR3. V gene TRBV5-1 combines with J gene TRBJ1-2, with D perhaps matching TRBD1 (6 bases). There are 13 residues in the CDR3. CDR1 and CDR2 (germline): SGHRS, YFSETQ. The V end lost 0 bases, the J end lost 3 bases, and 6 bases lay between the germline ends. CDR3 protein: CASSLEGDYGYTF. CDR3 bases: TGCGCCAGCAGCTTGGAGGGGGACTATGGCTACACCTTC.

The chain couples TRBV5-1 to TRBJ2-3, with TRBD2 matching 14 bases. CDR3 size: 16 residues. CDR1 is SGHRS and CDR2 is YFSETQ in the germline V gene. After removal of 3 bases from V and 4 bases from J, the junction contained 4 bases not matched to a gene. CDR3 DNA sequence: TGCGCCAGCAGCTCGAGACTAGCGGGAGGGGCAGATACGCAGTATTTT. As protein: CASSSRLAGGADTQYF.

The rearrangement uses TRBV9 and TRBJ1-1, with 7 bases that match TRBD1. Trimming at V came to 3 bases and at J to 0 bases, leaving 2 bases not matched to a gene. This CDR3 region has 14 residues. The germline V gene has CDR1 SGDLS and CDR2 YYNGEE. CDR3: CASSATGLNTEAFF. In DNA, the CDR3 is TGTGCCAGCAGCGCGACAGGGCTGAACACTGAAGCTTTCTTT.

This sequence joins TRBV27 and TRBJ2-7, with 8 nucleotides matching TRBD1. Looked up from germline, CDR1 is MNHEY and CDR2 is SMNVEV (reference sequence). V lost 5 bases, J lost 1 base, and 7 bases stayed unmatched. CDR3 size: 15 residues. CDR3 residues: CASSLSRDRSYEQYF. The CDR3 DNA reads TGTGCCAGCAGTCTCTCCCGGGACAGGTCCTACGAGCAGTACTTC.

The chain has TRBV30 and TRBJ1-3; D uncertain. The ends were cut back, 3 bases at V and 4 bases at J, with 7 bases in the middle. The CDR3 totals 12 residues. Germline CDR1 and CDR2: GTSNPN and SVGIG (reference sequence). CDR3 in amino acids: CAWRGSGNTIYF. The CDR3 DNA is TGTGCCTGGAGAGGGAGCGGAAACACCATATATTTT.

The gene calls are TRBV4-3 and TRBJ2-1; D remains unclear. The CDR3 runs 13 residues. Germline-derived CDR1 and CDR2 are LGHNA and YSLEER. Trimming left V 1 base short and J 12 bases short, with 13 bases between. The CDR3 sequence is CASSQVSSRGQFF. CDR3 coding DNA: TGCGCCAGCAGCCAAGTCTCGAGCAGAGGGCAGTTCTTC.

This chain uses TRBV27 with TRBJ1-1, with D uncertain. CDR3 length equals 14 residues. V dropped 3 bases and J dropped 1 base, with 9 bases sitting between them. CDR1 MNHEY and CDR2 SMNVEV come from the germline V gene (reference sequence). The CDR3 region has the DNA TGTGCCAGCAGTTTTGGGCAGGCGAACACTGAAGCTTTCTTT. Translating gives CASSFGQANTEAFF.

V and J are TRBV3-1 (or the pseudogene TRBV3-2) and TRBJ1-4, with D possibly matching TRBD1 (6 bases). V shed 4 bases and J shed 6 bases, with 15 bases lying between them. The CDR3 spans 15 residues. The germline gives CDR1 LGHDT, CDR2 YNNKEL (reference sequence). The DNA for the CDR3 is TGTGCCAGCAGCCTTGTACAGGGTTTGCATGAAAAACTGTTTTTT. The encoded protein is CASSLVQGLHEKLFF.

The rearrangement joins TRBV28 to TRBJ2-7; TRBD2 matches 10 bases. V gave up 2 bases and J gave up 2 bases; unmatched junction bases: 3. CDR1 and CDR2 from the germline V gene are MDHEN and SYDVKM. This CDR3 has 15 amino acids. The CDR3 protein is CASSLILAGAYEQYF. DNA for the CDR3: TGTGCCAGCAGTTTAATCCTAGCGGGAGCCTACGAGCAGTACTTC. Combining the CDR3 with reference TRBV28 and TRBJ2-7 gives the whole variable domain DVKVTQSSRYLVKRTGEKVFLECVQDMDHENMFWYRQDPGLGLRLIYFSYDVKMKEKGDIPEGYSVSREKKERFSLILESASTNQTSMYLCASSLILAGAYEQYFGPGTRLTVT.

This chain uses TRBV19 with TRBJ1-1; no firm D call. V lost 3 bases to trimming and J lost 1 base, with 3 bases between them. CDR3 length: 12 amino acids. Germline V gives CDR1 LNHDA, CDR2 SQIVND (reference sequence). CDR3 in amino acids: CASSIKNTEAFF. CDR3 nucleotides: TGTGCCAGTAGTATTAAGAACACTGAAGCTTTCTTT.

The chain combines TRBV5-4 with TRBJ1-1, with TRBD1 as a possible D gene (5 bases). The CDR3 has 15 amino acids. Looked up from germline, CDR1 is SGHNT and CDR2 is YYREEE (reference sequence). Trimming shortened V by 5 bases and J by 5 bases, and 19 bases separated the two germline ends. CDR3 protein: CASSGPDNYRTEAFF. CDR3 nucleotide sequence: TGTGCCAGCAGTGGTCCGGACAACTACCGGACTGAAGCTTTCTTT. The variable domain in full, with the rest retrieved from reference TRBV5-4 and TRBJ1-1, is ETGVTQSPTHLIKTRGQQVTLRCSSQSGHNTVSWYQQALGQGPQFIFQYYREEENGRGNFPPRFSGLQFPNYSSELNVNALELDDSALYLCASSGPDNYRTEAFFGQGTRLTVV.

In DNA, the CDR3 is TGCGCCAGCAGCTCCCTTAACTATGGCTACACCTTC. Its translation is CASSSLNYGYTF. The chain combines TRBV5-1 with TRBJ1-2; no clear D. Germline V gene data show CDR1 as SGHRS and CDR2 as YFSETQ. V dropped 3 bases and J dropped 1 base, with 4 bases sitting between them. This CDR3 comprises 12 residues.

The genes are TRBV28 and TRBJ2-3, with 16 bases matching TRBD2. Germline assignment: CDR1 MDHEN and CDR2 SYDVKM. The length of the CDR3 is 18 residues. Trimming at V came to 6 bases and at J to 4 bases, leaving 10 bases not matched to a gene. The CDR3 DNA reads TGTGCCAGCAGCTCGGGACTAGCGGGGGGGTTTGGCCCAGATACGCAGTATTTT. It encodes CASSSGLAGGFGPDTQYF.

This clone appeared a single time. The chain links TRBV6-5 to TRBJ2-7; 14 bases align to TRBD2. Looked up from germline, CDR1 is MNHEY and CDR2 is SVGAGI. Trimming cost V 6 bases and J 3 bases; bases outside gene matches: 4. This CDR3 is built from 15 residues. DNA for the CDR3: TGTGCCAGCAGGGGACTAGCGGGAGTTGGCTACGAGCAGTACTTC. Translation gives CASRGLAGVGYEQYF.

V and J are TRBV6-4 and TRBJ2-7; a possible D gene is TRBD2 (5 bases). Between the trimmed V and J ends, which lost 8 bases and 2 bases, there was a span of 13 bases. Germline loops: CDR1 MRHNA, CDR2 SNTAGT. This CDR3 has 13 amino acids. CDR3 sequence (DNA): TGTGCCAGCGCCCGGACGGAGGCCTACGAGCAGTACTTC. This sequence encodes CASARTEAYEQYF.

This clone was seen more than once but under ten times. The gene calls are TRBV4-1 and TRBJ1-5; TRBD1 agrees at 7 bases. Germline values: CDR1 MGHRA, CDR2 YSYEKL. The V segment lost 0 bases and the J segment 4 bases; nucleotides outside the gene matches: 6. CDR3 size: 16 residues. DNA of the CDR3: TGCGCCAGCAGCCAAGATCAACAGGGGAGGAATCAGCCCCAGCATTTT. Amino acids: CASSQDQQGRNQPQHF.

This rearrangement joins TRBV19 to TRBJ2-1; 8 bases match TRBD2. The CDR3 runs 15 residues. Germline V gene sequence: CDR1 LNHDA, CDR2 SQIVND (reference sequence). V gave up 6 bases and J gave up 0 bases; unmatched junction bases: 4. CDR3 sequence (DNA): TGTGCCAGTAGAAGCGGGAGTAACTCCTACAATGAGCAGTTCTTC. This encodes CASRSGSNSYNEQFF.

In this sample, this clone turned up once. The chain joins TRBV27 to TRBJ2-1; D is ambiguous. This CDR3 has 15 residues. Germline V lookup: CDR1 MNHEY, CDR2 SMNVEV (reference sequence). Between the trimmed V and J ends, which lost 7 bases and 0 bases, there was a span of 13 bases. DNA for the CDR3: TGTGCCAGCACTACGTCTCTAGGCTCCTACAATGAGCAGTTCTTC. As protein: CASTTSLGSYNEQFF.